The text below deals with one T cell receptor beta chain. Its matching antigen is unknown. With 60 Vbeta and 13 Jbeta primers, the PCR was carried out. Measured with immunoSEQ multiplex PCR; TCRdb has only the in-frame clones, and not every one. Here the sample spans about 160,000 clones, around four fifths being singletons. The CDR3 is 18 residues long. Germline assignment: CDR1 MDHEN and CDR2 SYDVKM. This record comes from a study of cytomegalovirus exposure and HLA in healthy donors. General study results and limits: Highly shared variants forming one cluster were likely a sequencing artifact. A later analysis linked a missense variant in DCLRE1C to the trimming of TCR beta V and J genes. There were a few CMV-associated chains whose specificity for CMV antigens was confirmed in vitro.

It was healthy bone marrow donors who served as donors. The chain has TRBV28 and TRBJ2-5; 16 nucleotides agree with TRBD2. The assigned J gene may be wrong: the sequence end matches TRBJ2-7 better. The sequencing input was PBMCs. The sequence derives from a woman aged 45-65 years in good health and CMV-seronegative. CDR3 DNA: TGTGCCAGCAGTCCCCCCCCCGGGACTAGCGGGAGGGGCCACGAGCAGTACTTC. Encoded protein: CASSPPPGTSGRGHEQYF.